This T cell receptor beta chain was observed in a study of T cell responses to AZD1222 COVID-19 vaccine. Only a few counts were recorded for this clone. Antigen unknown. Profiled with immunoSEQ multiplex PCR; TCRdb holds only in-frame clones, not every one. The profile covers fewer than 180,000 clones, with 92% appearing a single time and 2.5% to 3.5% taken by the ten largest. Some second doses came at about 4 weeks and others at about 12 weeks; these were pooled. Study outcomes and limitations: Recipients of two AZD1222 doses showed rising Spike-specific TCR breadth and depth. Nearly half of spike-specific TCRs reportedly target unmutated variant regions.

The sample consisted of peripheral blood, taken 28 days after the second AZD1222 dose. This clonotype was sampled from an adult who received the AZD1222 COVID-19 vaccine.

The CDR3 nucleotides are TGCGCCAGCAGCCAAGCCGAGGGTCGAGCTTTCTTT. Protein product: CASSQAEGRAFF. This chain joins TRBV4-3 and TRBJ1-1; D not resolved. The length of the CDR3 is 12 residues. Germline CDR1 reads LGHNA; CDR2 reads YSLEER. V lost 1 base and J 10 bases, leaving 10 bases between the germline ends.